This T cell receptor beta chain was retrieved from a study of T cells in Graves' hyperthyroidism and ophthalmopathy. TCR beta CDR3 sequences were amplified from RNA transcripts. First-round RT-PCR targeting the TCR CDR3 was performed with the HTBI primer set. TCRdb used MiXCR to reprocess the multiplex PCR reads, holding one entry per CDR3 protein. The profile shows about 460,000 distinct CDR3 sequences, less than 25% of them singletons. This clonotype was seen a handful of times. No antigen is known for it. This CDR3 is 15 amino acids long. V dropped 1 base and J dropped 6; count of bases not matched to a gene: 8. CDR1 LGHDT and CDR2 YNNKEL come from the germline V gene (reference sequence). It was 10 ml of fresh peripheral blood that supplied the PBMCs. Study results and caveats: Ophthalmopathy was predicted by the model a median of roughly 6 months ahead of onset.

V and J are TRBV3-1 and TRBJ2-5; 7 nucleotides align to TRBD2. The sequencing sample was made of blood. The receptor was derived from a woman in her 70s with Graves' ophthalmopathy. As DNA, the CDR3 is TGTGCCAGCAGCCAAGCTCGCGGGAGTGGCAAGACCCAGTACTTC. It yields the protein CASSQARGSGKTQYF.